These T cell receptor beta chains were read from a single sample in a study of OX40 agonist ivuxolimab in advanced cancers. The data were produced by immunoSEQ multiplex PCR, yet TCRdb's version contains in-frame clones alone and is incomplete. Seen here are approximately 58,000 clones, 70% to 90% observed once, and the top ten hold 2.5% to 3.5%. The sample in question was CD4+ or CD8+ T cells sorted from blood, obtained in a trial of the OX40 agonist ivuxolimab. The receptors stem from an adult with an advanced solid tumor such as melanoma, head and neck, liver or kidney cancer. Both conserved end residues are part of each CDR3. D genes are given only for firm matches. Only part of the rows carry a size: once, few, many, or a class if the clone is expanded.

v_call	d_call	clone_size	j_call	cdr3_nt	cdr3_aa
TRBV7-9	TRBD1	NA	TRBJ2-1	TGTGCCAGCAGCTTGACAGGGGGAAACAATGAGCAGTTCTTC	CASSLTGGNNEQFF
TRBV10-3	TRBD1	NA	TRBJ2-7	TGTGCCATCAGTCGGACCGGGGACAGCTCCTACGAGCAGTACTTC	CAISRTGDSSYEQYF
TRBV28	NA	NA	TRBJ1-1	TGTGCCAGCGGGGCCCGGGACACTGAAGCTTTCTTT	CASGARDTEAFF
TRBV2	NA	NA	TRBJ1-3	TGTGCCAGCAATAGGGGGACGTCTGACGGAAACACCATATATTTT	CASNRGTSDGNTIYF
TRBV7-2	NA	NA	TRBJ1-2	TGTGCCAGCAGCCCGGCCAGGGAGAGGTCGGGCTATGGCTACACCTTC	CASSPARERSGYGYTF
TRBV11-1	TRBD1	NA	TRBJ2-7	TGTGCCAGCACCCTGGGGACAGGACTCTACGAGCAGTACTTC	CASTLGTGLYEQYF
TRBV20-1	NA	NA	TRBJ1-2	TGCAACCACGGGGTGGCTCGTGGCTACACCTTC	CNHGVARGYTF
TRBV5-1	NA	NA	TRBJ2-7	TGCGCCAGCAGCTTGATAGTAGGGTCGGACGAGCAGTACTTC	CASSLIVGSDEQYF
TRBV10-3	NA	once	TRBJ2-2	TGTGCCATCAGTGAGTCGGCTCCAGGGGTAACCGGGGAGCTGTTTTTT	CAISESAPGVTGELFF
TRBV2	NA	few	TRBJ2-5	TGTGCCAGCAGTGAACTGGGATCACAAGAGACCCAGTACTTC	CASSELGSQETQYF
TRBV5-1	TRBD1	once	TRBJ2-5	TGCGCCAGCAGCTTGAATCGGAATCAGGGACAGAGGAACTTC	CASSLNRNQGQRNF
TRBV7-6	NA	NA	TRBJ1-2	TGTGCCAGCAGCTTAGATCCGGGGGGCGCGTCGGGAGGCTACACCTTC	CASSLDPGGASGGYTF
TRBV5-1	TRBD1	NA	TRBJ2-3	TGCGCCAGCAGCAAGGGACAGGGGGAGATAGATACGCAGTATTTT	CASSKGQGEIDTQYF
TRBV5-1	NA	once	TRBJ2-7	TGCGCCAGCAGCTCAAAAATTGACAGCTACGAGCAGTACTTC	CASSSKIDSYEQYF
TRBV5-4	NA	NA	TRBJ1-2	TGTGCCAGCAGCTTGGGGTCGGGGAACTATGGCTACACCTTC	CASSLGSGNYGYTF
TRBV7-9	NA	NA	TRBJ2-1	TGTGCCAGCAGCTTAGCGGGGTTGGGGGTCGATGAGCAGTTCTTC	CASSLAGLGVDEQFF
TRBV4-2	TRBD2	NA	TRBJ2-1	TGTGCCAGCAGCCAAGTCGGCGGGAGGCAGAACAATGAGCAGTTCTTC	CASSQVGGRQNNEQFF
TRBV23-1	NA	NA	TRBJ1-2	TGCGCCAGCAGTCGGCGAACAGGGTTTAATGGCTACACCTTC	CASSRRTGFNGYTF
TRBV5-1	NA	NA	TRBJ1-2	TGCGCCAGCAGCTTGGTTCTTAACAGTCTAGGTGGCTACACCTTC	CASSLVLNSLGGYTF
TRBV19	NA	NA	TRBJ2-2	TGTGCCACCTGGGACACCACCGGGGAGCTGTTTTTT	CATWDTTGELFF
TRBV19	TRBD1	NA	TRBJ1-1	TGTGCCAGTAGTGACGGGACAGGGGTGGGCACTGAAGCTTTCTTT	CASSDGTGVGTEAFF
TRBV7-3	NA	NA	TRBJ2-2	TGTGCCAGCAGCTTAGCGGCGGGGGCGGGGAACACCGGGGAGCTGTTTTTT	CASSLAAGAGNTGELFF
TRBV14	NA	NA	TRBJ2-5	TGTGCCAGCAGCCAAGAACAGTCTAGCTACCTAGAGACCCAGTACTTC	CASSQEQSSYLETQYF
TRBV29-1	NA	NA	TRBJ1-1	TGCAGCGTAGTAAGGACAGCCACTGAAGCTTTCTTT	CSVVRTATEAFF
TRBV7-9	NA	NA	TRBJ2-3	TGTGCCAGCAGCTTAATTGGGGATACGCAGTATTTT	CASSLIGDTQYF
TRBV4-1	NA	NA	TRBJ1-2	TGCGCCAGCAGGGCCAGGGGAAATGGGCCTAACTATGGCTACACCTTC	CASRARGNGPNYGYTF
TRBV7-9	TRBD2	NA	TRBJ2-1	TGTGCCAGCAGCTCGCTAGCGGGGGTGCAAAATGAGCAGTTCTTC	CASSSLAGVQNEQFF
TRBV18	TRBD2	NA	TRBJ2-5	TGTGCCAGCTCACCGACTAGCGGGGGGGCATCGAAGACCCAGTACTTC	CASSPTSGGASKTQYF
TRBV5-1	TRBD1	NA	TRBJ2-7	TGCGCCAGCAGGAGGGGACAGGGGGCCTACGAGCAGTACTTC	CASRRGQGAYEQYF
TRBV18	NA	NA	TRBJ2-7	TGTGCCAGATCCCCAAGGAGAGCCCCCTACGAGCAGTACTTC	CARSPRRAPYEQYF
TRBV7-2	NA	NA	TRBJ1-2	TGTGCCAGCAGCTCGTCAGAGACGGGTGGCTACACCTTC	CASSSSETGGYTF
TRBV28	NA	NA	TRBJ1-2	TGTGCCAGCAGTTTTGGCAGCACATATGGCTACACCTTC	CASSFGSTYGYTF
TRBV5-1	NA	NA	TRBJ2-1	TGCGCCAGCAGCCTAGCCGTTTCCGATGAGCAGTTCTTC	CASSLAVSDEQFF
TRBV10-3	NA	NA	TRBJ1-6	TGTGCCATCAGTGAGTCAACAGGAACTAATTCACCCCTCCACTTT	CAISESTGTNSPLHF
TRBV13	NA	NA	TRBJ1-2	TGTGCCAGCAGCTACCAAGCCGCTAACTATGGCTACACCTTC	CASSYQAANYGYTF
TRBV6-5	NA	NA	TRBJ1-1	TGTGCCAGCACTCGTAGGGGGGAGGGGGGCACTGAAGCTTTCTTT	CASTRRGEGGTEAFF
TRBV19	NA	few	TRBJ1-1	TGTGCCAGTAGTATAAGTCCTTTAAAGAGATTGAACACTGAAGCTTTCTTT	CASSISPLKRLNTEAFF
TRBV9	NA	NA	TRBJ2-3	TGTGCCAGCAGCAGGGTGGACACCAGCTTTAGCACAGATACGCAGTATTTT	CASSRVDTSFSTDTQYF
TRBV18	NA	NA	TRBJ1-1	TGTGCCAGCTCAACAGGGAAAGGGTCTGAAGCTTTCTTT	CASSTGKGSEAFF
TRBV30	NA	once	TRBJ2-2	TGTGCCTGGAGTGTATTAACTGTGGGGGAGCTGTTTTTT	CAWSVLTVGELFF
TRBV21-1	NA	NA	TRBJ1-1	TGTGCCACTTCGGGACGGGGGAACACTGAAGCTTTCTTT	CATSGRGNTEAFF
TRBV10-1	TRBD1	NA	TRBJ1-5	TGCGCCAGCAGCGGGACAGTGTATAGCAATCAGCCCCAGCATTTT	CASSGTVYSNQPQHF
TRBV6-1	NA	NA	TRBJ2-1	TGTGCCAGCACCAACCTGGGGGTCGTAAATGAGCAGTTCTTC	CASTNLGVVNEQFF
TRBV5-1	NA	NA	TRBJ2-1	TGCGCCAGCAGCTTGGGGGGACTTAACAATGAGCAGTTCTTC	CASSLGGLNNEQFF
TRBV28	NA	NA	TRBJ2-1	TGTGCCAGCAGGGCAGGGGCTAGTTACAATGAGCAGTTCTTC	CASRAGASYNEQFF
TRBV21-1	NA	NA	TRBJ2-3	TGTGCCAGCAGAGGGACTAGCGGGAGTGCAGATACGCAGTATTTT	CASRGTSGSADTQYF
TRBV14	NA	NA	TRBJ1-2	TGTGCCAGCAGCGAGGACAGATTCTATGGCTACACCTTC	CASSEDRFYGYTF
TRBV4-3	NA	NA	TRBJ2-2	TGCGCCAGCAGCCAAGATCGAGAGGAGCTGTTTTTT	CASSQDREELFF
TRBV4-2	TRBD2	few	TRBJ2-3	TGTGCCAGCAGCCAATCACTAGCGGGGGGGGTGGCAGATACGCAGTATTTT	CASSQSLAGGVADTQYF
TRBV7-3	TRBD2	NA	TRBJ2-1	TGTGCCAGCAGCCACAAGTTCGGACTAGCGGGAGCCAATGAGCAGTTCTTC	CASSHKFGLAGANEQFF
TRBV2	TRBD2	NA	TRBJ2-1	TGTGCCAGCAGTGCCACTAGCGGGAGGACCGGTGAGCAGTTCTTC	CASSATSGRTGEQFF
TRBV10-3	NA	NA	TRBJ1-2	TGTGCCATAAGAGCAAATCTGGGGGACTATGGCTACACCTTC	CAIRANLGDYGYTF
TRBV5-1	NA	NA	TRBJ2-1	TGCGCCAGCAGCTTGGGCGCCCAGGGCAATGAGCAGTTCTTC	CASSLGAQGNEQFF
TRBV18	NA	NA	TRBJ2-7	TGTGCCAGCTCACCACCGCTTCCAGGGACGGGGGAGCAGTACTTC	CASSPPLPGTGEQYF
TRBV19	NA	once	TRBJ1-5	TGTGCCAGTAGAAGGGTTCTTAGCAATCAGCCCCAGCATTTT	CASRRVLSNQPQHF
TRBV7-9	NA	NA	TRBJ2-5	TGTGCCAGCGATCTCGGAGCCCAAGAGACCCAGTACTTC	CASDLGAQETQYF